Reported below is one T cell receptor (beta chain). The sample comes from a study of control samples from healthy donors and cancer patients. The V gene's germline CDR1 is KGHSH and CDR2 LQKENI. The CDR3 runs 13 residues. V shed 0 bases and J shed 4 bases, with 6 bases lying between them. Libraries were prepared by immunoSEQ multiplex PCR; TCRdb keeps only in-frame clonotypes and omits some of them. The repertoire holds roughly 100,000 clones, with 92% as singletons. The clonotype was recovered from a woman aged 18 to 35 in good health. The rearrangement joins TRBV18 to TRBJ2-5, with D tentatively TRBD1 or TRBD2 (5 bases each). The sequenced sample consisted of blood. The CDR3 reads CASSPPRGETQYF. The CDR3 nucleotides read TGTGCCAGCTCACCACCGAGGGGAGAGACCCAGTACTTC.